This TCR beta chain was documented in a study of T cell changes during pregnancy in multiple sclerosis. Germline CDR1 KGHSY, CDR2 FQNENV. This CDR3 has 13 amino acids. With V trimmed by 0 bases and J by 7 bases, 0 bases remained unmatched. Profiled with immunoSEQ multiplex PCR; TCRdb holds only in-frame clones, not every one. The data contain tens of thousands of clones, approximately 92% of them singletons. The sample was peripheral blood, taken in the third trimester of pregnancy. V gene TRBV16 combines with J gene TRBJ1-5; 7 bases line up with TRBD1. The origin of this receptor is a female donor in good health, enrolled as a control in a pregnancy study. As DNA, the CDR3 is TGTGCCAGCAGCCAATCGGACAGGCAGCCCCAGCATTTT. This codes for CASSQSDRQPQHF.